Detailed here is one T cell receptor (beta chain). In this sample, this clone turned up once. The target of this receptor is not known. Base qualities were left out, and no much larger clone turns up one base away. Library prep was done by the immunoSEQ multiplex PCR assay. For the multiplex PCR, a mixture combining 60 forward primers for TCR Vbeta segments and 13 reverse primers for TCR Jbeta segments was used. Amplification of the CDR3 region of rearranged TCR beta genes was performed with a multiplex PCR assay on genomic DNA. The Illumina HiSeq System was used to sequence the amplified TCR beta libraries as 87-base-pair reads. As for the original processing: Across the 670 or so repertoires, a later analysis counted 60 million to 90 million unique TCR beta chains, approximately 12 million of which were shared by at least two donors. To remove PCR and sequencing errors, raw reads were error-corrected and collapsed into unique sequences using a nearest-neighbor algorithm that merged closely related sequences. CDR3 sequences were aligned to IMGT reference sequences to assign V, D and J gene segments. For a sequence to be retained, at least a six-nucleotide match to both a V gene segment and a J gene segment was required. A rearrangement counted as productive if the CDR3 had no stop codons and remained in frame with V and J, and every other rearrangement counted as non-productive. CDR3 was defined by IMGT convention, running from the second conserved V-encoded cysteine to the conserved J-encoded phenylalanine. In an earlier analysis of 550 to 650 of the donors, sequences lacking an unambiguous match to a single V gene segment were excluded. In an earlier analysis of several hundred of the donors, V segments were called functional above 56.7% productive rearrangements and were called segregating when the between-donor standard deviation exceeded 5%. A statistical classification framework was built to diagnose cytomegalovirus status from the catalog of TCR beta chain sequences. In a later analysis, TCR nucleotide sequences were compared against IMGT/GENE-DB human TR gene sequences so that V and J genes could be assigned. Using the TCRdist pipeline, a later analysis assigned CDR3 sequences along with most-parsimonious VDJ recombination scenarios. A later analysis defined each TCR beta chain by its CDR3 amino acid sequence plus V-gene family, and excluded reads lacking a unique V-gene family. As a way to deal with suspected cross-contamination and a sequencing artifact, a later analysis dropped over 550 nucleotide sequences that were highly shared and had low generation probability. For each public chain, a later analysis derived a clonal expansion index from normalized ranks of inferred template counts within each repertoire. Generation probabilities in a later analysis came from a VDJ recombination model fitted to out-of-frame rearrangements, and those results were checked against IGoR. A later analysis scored TCR-TCR, TCR-HLA and TCR-CMV co-occurrence with hypergeometric tests, applying a repertoire-size bias correction to TCR pairs. To estimate false discovery rates, a later analysis permuted the HLA or CMV assignments 20 times. In a later analysis, co-occurring TCRs were grouped using DBSCAN, and TCRdist sequence similarity was added for clustering within HLA-allele-positive subsets. Repertoires with fewer than 30,000 or more than 120,000 public chains were left out of co-occurrence clustering, as were about 5 repertoires with anomalous nucleotide sharing. TCRdb stores this immuneACCESS table with in-frame sequences only. Part of the clones is absent; in the studies checked, under half of the shortfall reflects unresolved V genes, and no reason is known for the rest. The DNA gave D and trimming, while V, J and clone size come from that table. For this sample the table gives roughly 240,000 clones, of which about 77% were detected only once. The top ten clones comprise roughly 0.45% of the sample.

The source of the sample is a study of cytomegalovirus exposure and HLA in healthy donors (dated by TCRdb to about 2017). About the full investigation: According to an earlier analysis of several hundred of the donors, 150 million to 200 million T cells yielded some 110 million unique TCR beta sequences and 276 Gb of sequence data. High-throughput TCR immunosequencing, statistical association of individual TCRs with disease status, and machine learning were combined to predict cytomegalovirus infection status. The number of typed donors differed by locus: roughly 629-630 for A, B, C, DRB1 and DQB1; 500 to 550 for DQA1; about 600 for DPA1; and roughly 490 for DPB1. Rather than drawing on any new phenotypic data, the later analysis identified candidate immune exposures from TCR beta sequences and the way those sequences occurred across donors. An early release that covered around 590 HLA-typed donors contained approximately 300 gigabases of sequencing data and 65 million to 100 million unique TCR sequences. HLA typing covered class I and class II loci at four-digit resolution. Besides the first cohort of hundreds of subjects, a separate validation cohort made up of around 120 different subjects was used. Using immunosequencing, the study profiled T cell repertoires from some 670 subjects and related those repertoires to cytomegalovirus serostatus. A later analysis re-analyzed previously published TCR beta repertoires from 550 to 700 donors and added high-resolution HLA genotyping to study TCR occurrence patterns. Among the roughly 430 genotyped donors, approximately 82% belonged to the genetic ancestry cluster associated with self-reported Caucasian donors. Donor age, sex, ethnicity and CMV serostatus were compiled together with the repertoire data. All discovery cohort repertoires had been generated using a single sequencing platform. Across around 400 genotyped donors of the cohort, an average of about 200,000 unique TCR beta nucleotide sequences per donor were sequenced, and 15% to 20% of those sequences were non-productive. The study aimed to test whether signatures of past pathogen exposure could be identified by cataloging public T cell receptors. Because of strong linkage in the cohort, five DR-DQ haplotypes were treated as single units for association and clustering. A later genetic analysis used genome-wide SNP genotypes for about 60% of the 666 donors, treating that subset as a discovery cohort. In an earlier analysis of 587 of the donors, high-throughput TCR beta sequencing was used to judge whether each TCR beta V gene segment behaved as functional or pseudogenic. What the research found in general, with its limitations: At a false discovery rate of 0.05, a later analysis linked 15,000 to 20,000 TCR beta sequences to specific HLA alleles. A few of the identified cytomegalovirus-associated TCR beta chains were confirmed in vitro to be specific for cytomegalovirus antigens. The presence/absence analyses assumed that sequencing depth was roughly uniform across donors, and that assumption may not be true. The sequencing pipeline was judged likely to have produced a cluster of highly shared sequence variants as a technical artifact. A further reported finding was that TCR beta sequences accurately predicted the HLA-A and HLA-B alleles for most subjects in the first cohort. About 17 rarely observed V segments, including chromosome 9 orphons, were excluded from the earlier analysis of a few hundred of the donors because counts were too low. In a later genetic analysis, fewer N-insertions in productive TCRs were reported among donors in an Asian-associated ancestry cluster than the approximately 670-donor mean. Linkage disequilibrium might explain the correlated functional status among segregating V segments, but an unknown experimental factor could not be excluded. Most TCR sequences were seen in very few donors, while some public TCRs were found in many individuals. The 87-base-pair reads could not distinguish some IMGT-functional V segments, including TRBV6-2 and TRBV6-3, so those segments were excluded. In a later analysis, the rate of TCR association differed among HLA loci, with DRB1 alleles having the most associated TCRs and HLA-C alleles having the fewest. According to a later analysis, most CMV-associated TCR beta chains appeared to be HLA-restricted, and the HLA associations seemed to be driven largely by CMV exposure. The authors suggested that the approach could potentially be generalized to other disease states and immunological phenotypes. Because some donors lacked HLA typing at each locus, the association tests relied only on the typed subset. In a later analysis, HLA-associated TCR beta chains showed more clonal expansion and lower generation probabilities than non-associated chains that were equally common. In a later analysis, several top co-occurrence clusters were reported to appear linked to parvovirus B19, influenza, CMV and Epstein-Barr virus. This cohort had only TCR beta chains sequenced, and the lack of alpha or paired-chain data limited which features could be detected. The study listed 150 to 200 TCR beta chains as associated with cytomegalovirus. An association between a missense DCLRE1C variant and V-gene and J-gene trimming of TCR beta chains was found in a later genetic analysis and replicated in an independent cohort. When HLA alleles, especially DR and DQ, strongly co-occurred, attributing TCR associations to individual alleles was difficult. In an earlier analysis of some 550 of the donors, most TCR beta V segments were observed in productive rearrangements about 87% or about 30% of the time, broadly matching IMGT annotations. The only immune exposure information available for the cohort was CMV serostatus. The classifier was reported to diagnose cytomegalovirus status with high specificity and sensitivity in both the original and validation cohorts.

V loses 2 bases at its end and J loses 2 bases; junction bases beyond the gene matches: 8. Via the germline V gene, CDR1 is SGHRS and CDR2 YFSETQ. From the cysteine through the phenylalanine, the CDR3 covers 17 amino acids. Left in the record is the CDR3 DNA by itself, 51 bases read in frame from the first base. The cohort comprised some 680 healthy bone marrow donors. At the time of sampling, every cohort member was nominally healthy, though immune exposures that went unrecorded were likely present. The donor was CMV seronegative and belonged to the group of under 400 seronegative cohort members. Each donor provided a peripheral blood sample, and peripheral blood mononuclear cells were used for TCR beta sequencing. The Qiagen DNeasy Blood Extraction Kit was used to extract genomic DNA from the blood cell samples.

This TCR came from a boy aged 5 to 17 in good health and CMV-seronegative. The chain was built from TRBV5-1 and TRBJ2-3; 10 central bases correspond to TRBD2. Specimen: PBMCs. The CDR3 corresponds to CASSLEASGGITDTQYF. The nucleotide sequence reads as follows: TGCGCCAGCAGCTTAGAGGCTAGCGGGGGCATCACAGATACGCAGTATTTT.